This TCR beta chain emerged from a study of identical twins. Study results and caveats: With beta out-of-frame sequences, excess sharing by twins was weaker.

Via MiXCR, TCRdb re-called the 5' RACE reads, giving one row per CDR3 protein. This sample carries approximately 410,000 distinct CDR3 sequences, approximately 17% of them seen once, and the ten largest clones take 10% to 15%. Trimming took off 0 bases at V and 1 base at J, with 9 bases between the two ends. Germline values: CDR1 DFQATT, CDR2 SNEGSKA (reference sequence). The CDR3 runs to 15 residues. This clonotype was picked up many times. The antigen is undetermined. The receptor was derived from a middle-aged man in good health. The rearrangement joins TRBV20-1 to TRBJ2-2, with D perhaps TRBD1 or TRBD2 (5 bases each). Specimen: naive T cells sorted from blood. The CDR3 bases are TGCAGTGCTAGAGATCGGGGCGGGAACACCGGGGAGCTGTTTTTT. This codes for CSARDRGGNTGELFF.